Below are 2 T cell receptor beta chains sequenced from a single sample in a study of shared T cell receptors in the human thymus. Some clones are missing from TCRdb's copy, which holds only in-frame ones; the method was immunoSEQ multiplex PCR. Of 720,000 or so clones in the sample, 70% to 90% were seen once. These data are also associated with another study on human thymus T cells.

What was sequenced was thymocytes. The source of these receptors is a girl under three years old with a congenital heart defect.

The genes are TRBV27 and TRBJ2-7, with D possibly matching TRBD1 (5 bases). Germline CDR1 MNHEY, CDR2 SMNVEV (reference sequence). This CDR3 has 15 amino acids. Trimming left V 5 bases short and J 3 bases short, with 17 bases between. The chain's CDR3 is CASSTPTALRYEQYF. The CDR3 DNA sequence: TGTGCCAGCAGTACCCCGACAGCACTCCGCTACGAGCAGTACTTC.

This sequence joins TRBV6-5 and TRBJ2-3, with TRBD2 matching over 10 bases. Trimming cost V 2 bases and J 9 bases; bases outside gene matches: 5. Germline-derived CDR1 and CDR2 are MNHEY and SVGAGI. The CDR3 runs to 14 residues. The CDR3, as DNA: TGTGCCAGCAGTTACCTAGCGGGGGAGGAAACGCAGTATTTT. Translated: CASSYLAGEETQYF.